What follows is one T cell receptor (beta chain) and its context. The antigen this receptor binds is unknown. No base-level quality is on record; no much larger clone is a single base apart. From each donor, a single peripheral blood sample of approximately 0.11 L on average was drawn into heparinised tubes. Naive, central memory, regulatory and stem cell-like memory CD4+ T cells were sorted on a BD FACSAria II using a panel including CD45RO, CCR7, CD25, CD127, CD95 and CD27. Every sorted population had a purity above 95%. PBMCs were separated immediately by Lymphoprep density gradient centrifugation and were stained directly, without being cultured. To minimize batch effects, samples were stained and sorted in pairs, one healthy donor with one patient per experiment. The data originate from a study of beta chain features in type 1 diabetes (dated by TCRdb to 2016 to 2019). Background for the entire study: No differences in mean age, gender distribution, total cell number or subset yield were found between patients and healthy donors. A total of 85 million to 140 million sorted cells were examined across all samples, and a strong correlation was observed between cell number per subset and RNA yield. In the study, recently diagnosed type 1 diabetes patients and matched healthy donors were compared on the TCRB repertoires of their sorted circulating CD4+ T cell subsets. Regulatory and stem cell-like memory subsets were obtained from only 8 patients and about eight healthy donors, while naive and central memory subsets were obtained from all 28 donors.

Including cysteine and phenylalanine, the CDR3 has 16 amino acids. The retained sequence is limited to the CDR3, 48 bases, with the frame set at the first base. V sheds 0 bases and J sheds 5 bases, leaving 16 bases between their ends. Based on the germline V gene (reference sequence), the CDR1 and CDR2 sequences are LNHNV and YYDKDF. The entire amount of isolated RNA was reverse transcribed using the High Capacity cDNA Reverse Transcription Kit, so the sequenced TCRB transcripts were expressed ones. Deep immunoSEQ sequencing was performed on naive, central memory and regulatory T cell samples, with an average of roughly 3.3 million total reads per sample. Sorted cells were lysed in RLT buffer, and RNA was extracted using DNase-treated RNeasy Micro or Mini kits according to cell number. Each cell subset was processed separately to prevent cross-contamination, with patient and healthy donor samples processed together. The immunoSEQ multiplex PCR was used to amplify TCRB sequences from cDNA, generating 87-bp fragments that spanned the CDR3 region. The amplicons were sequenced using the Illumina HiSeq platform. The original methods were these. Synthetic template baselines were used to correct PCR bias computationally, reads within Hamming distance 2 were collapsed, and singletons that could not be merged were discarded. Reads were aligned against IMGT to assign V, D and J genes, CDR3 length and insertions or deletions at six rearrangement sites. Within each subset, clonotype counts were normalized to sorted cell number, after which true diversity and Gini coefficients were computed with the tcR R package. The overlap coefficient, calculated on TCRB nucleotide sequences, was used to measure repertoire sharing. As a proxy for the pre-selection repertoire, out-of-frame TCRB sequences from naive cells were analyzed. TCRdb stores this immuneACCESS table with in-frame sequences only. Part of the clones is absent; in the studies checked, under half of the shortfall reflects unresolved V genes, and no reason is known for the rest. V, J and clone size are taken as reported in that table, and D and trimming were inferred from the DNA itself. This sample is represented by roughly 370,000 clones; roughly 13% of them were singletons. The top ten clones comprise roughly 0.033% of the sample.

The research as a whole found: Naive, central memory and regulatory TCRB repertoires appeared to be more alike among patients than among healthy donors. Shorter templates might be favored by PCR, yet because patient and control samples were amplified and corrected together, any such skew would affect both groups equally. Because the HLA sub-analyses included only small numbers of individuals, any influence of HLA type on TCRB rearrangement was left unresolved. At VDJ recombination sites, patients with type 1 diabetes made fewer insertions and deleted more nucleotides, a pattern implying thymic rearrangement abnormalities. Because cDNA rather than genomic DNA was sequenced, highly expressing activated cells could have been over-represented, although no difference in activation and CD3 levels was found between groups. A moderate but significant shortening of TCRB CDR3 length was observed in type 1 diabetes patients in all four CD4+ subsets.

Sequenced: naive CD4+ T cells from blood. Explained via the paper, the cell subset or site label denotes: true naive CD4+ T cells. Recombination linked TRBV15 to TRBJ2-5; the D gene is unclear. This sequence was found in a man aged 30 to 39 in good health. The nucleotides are TGTGCCACCAGCAGAGAACGAGGTCTGGTAAGGGAGACCCAGTACTTC. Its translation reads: CATSRERGLVRETQYF.